Below, 20 T cell receptor beta chains from the same sample are listed, as sequenced in a study of blood T cell repertoires in COVID-19. Libraries were prepared by immunoSEQ multiplex PCR; TCRdb keeps only in-frame clonotypes and omits some of them. The sample records about 94,000 clones, roughly four fifths being singletons. The sequenced sample consisted of peripheral blood. Receptor source: a man between 60 and 75 years old with acute or convalescent COVID-19.

In this sample, this clone turned up a few times. This chain connects TRBV3-1 (or the pseudogene TRBV3-2) to TRBJ2-2, with D maybe TRBD1 (6 bases). V dropped 8 bases and J dropped 6 bases, with 13 bases sitting between them. The CDR3 has 13 amino acids. CDR1 is LGHDT, CDR2 YNNKEL, per germline (reference sequence). As DNA, the CDR3 is TGTGCCAGCGGCGAGGGGGTCGCCGGGGAGCTGTTTTTT. It yields the protein CASGEGVAGELFF.

The V and J genes are TRBV2 and TRBJ2-3; possibly TRBD1 for D (7 bases). CDR1 is SNHLY and CDR2 is FYNNEI in the germline V gene. CDR3 length: 15 residues. Between the trimmed V and J ends, which lost 7 bases and 1 base, there was a span of 15 bases. CDR3 amino acids: CASTFQGGGTDTQYF. The CDR3 DNA reads TGTGCCAGCACCTTCCAGGGGGGCGGCACAGATACGCAGTATTTT.

The V gene is TRBV7-2, the J gene TRBJ1-6; TRBD1 matches at 8 bases. The germline V gene has CDR1 SGHTA and CDR2 FQGNSA. The J segment lost 6 bases and the V segment lost 6 bases, leaving 7 bases of the junction unmatched. CDR3 length equals 15 residues. The CDR3 region is CASRLIGQGNSPLHF. For the CDR3, the DNA is TGTGCCAGCAGACTTATCGGACAGGGTAATTCACCCCTCCACTTT.

The chain carries TRBV7-6 and TRBJ1-1, with D possibly being TRBD1 (5 bases). The length of the CDR3 is 14 residues. Germline CDR1 SGHVS, CDR2 FNYEAQ. V lost 1 base, J lost 4 bases, and 10 bases lay in between. CDR3 region: CASSLEPGPTEAFF. The DNA of the CDR3 is TGTGCCAGCAGCTTAGAACCAGGGCCCACTGAAGCTTTCTTT.

Here the CDR3 reads CSVELTVHYGYTF. Written as DNA, the CDR3 is TGCAGCGTTGAACTAACGGTTCACTATGGCTACACCTTC. The chain employs TRBV29-1 and TRBJ1-2; D call uncertain. The V gene's germline CDR1 is SQVTM and CDR2 ANQGSEA. The V gene lost 2 bases and the J gene lost 3 bases, with 10 bases spanning the gap. CDR3 size: 13 residues.

The J gene is TRBJ1-2, the V gene TRBV4-1, with a weak D call TRBD1 (6 bases). Trimming removed 4 bases at V and 8 bases at J, with 20 bases between. This CDR3 region has 15 residues. The germline CDR1 and CDR2 sequences are MGHRA and YSYEKL. CDR3 amino acids: CASSRPTGDPWGYTF. The CDR3 region has the DNA TGCGCCAGCAGCCGACCGACAGGAGACCCCTGGGGCTACACCTTC.

This clone was seen only a few times. The chain links TRBV7-6 to TRBJ2-7, with 8 bases aligning to TRBD1. CDR1 is SGHVS and CDR2 is FNYEAQ in the germline V gene. CDR3 size: 14 residues. The junction had 6 bases not matched to a gene; V was cut back by 3 bases and J by 5 bases. The CDR3 region is CASSFDRGDHEQYF. The CDR3 DNA is TGTGCCAGCAGCTTTGACAGGGGTGACCACGAGCAGTACTTC.

The rearrangement uses TRBV29-1 and TRBJ2-2; the D gene is possibly TRBD1 (5 bases). The CDR3 contains 13 residues. Germline values: CDR1 SQVTM, CDR2 ANQGSEA. V lost 4 bases and J 1 base, leaving 7 bases between the germline ends. CDR3 loop: CSVAQGNTGELFF. The CDR3 DNA reads as TGCAGCGTTGCTCAGGGGAACACCGGGGAGCTGTTTTTT.

This clone was recorded many times. The chain recombines TRBV7-3 with TRBJ2-1, with D maybe TRBD2 (6 bases). The CDR3 runs to 15 residues. V gave up 5 bases and J gave up 8 bases, with 19 bases separating them. Germline lookup yields CDR1 SGHTA and CDR2 FQGTGA. The CDR3 sequence: CASSRGTHPVDEQFF. CDR3 nucleotide sequence: TGTGCCAGCAGCCGCGGGACCCATCCCGTGGATGAGCAGTTCTTC.

Only a few counts were recorded for this clone. This chain links TRBV5-1 with TRBJ1-4; D remains unclear. Per the germline V gene, CDR1 is SGHRS and CDR2 is YFSETQ. The length of the CDR3 is 15 residues. Trimming cost V 4 bases and J 8 bases, with 18 bases left between them. The CDR3 DNA reads TGCGCCAGCAGCCCCAGTGTTCGGGTTCGGGAAAAACTGTTTTTT. Translation gives CASSPSVRVREKLFF.

The chain employs TRBV7-7 and TRBJ2-2; the match to TRBD2 covers 11 bases. The CDR3 has 17 amino acids. V was pared by 2 bases and J by 4 bases, with 6 bases of the junction left unmatched. Germline V gene sequence: CDR1 SSHAT, CDR2 FNYEAQ (reference sequence). The CDR3 reads CASSLLTSGAVTGELFF. The CDR3 DNA is TGTGCCAGCAGCTTACTGACTAGCGGGGCTGTCACCGGGGAGCTGTTTTTT.

V gene TRBV5-4 combines with J gene TRBJ1-4, with D tentatively TRBD1 (6 bases). The V end was cut by 5 bases, the J end by 4 bases, with 15 bases between. The CDR3 covers 15 residues. Germline lookup yields CDR1 SGHNT and CDR2 YYREEE (reference sequence). The CDR3 protein is CASRASQGNNEKLFF. For the CDR3, the DNA is TGTGCCAGCAGAGCATCACAGGGAAATAATGAAAAACTGTTTTTT.

The V gene is TRBV29-1, the J gene TRBJ1-2, with D hard to call. V was shortened by 3 bases and J by 8 bases, with 19 bases between the two germline ends. The CDR3 consists of 14 residues. Per the germline V gene, CDR1 is SQVTM and CDR2 is ANQGSEA. CDR3 DNA sequence: TGCAGCGTTGACTCACACGGCGGGGATCGCGGCTACACCTTC. Amino acid sequence: CSVDSHGGDRGYTF.

The CDR3 DNA is TGCAGCGTCTCGGGGATGGGAGACTATGGCTACACCTTC. Its protein is CSVSGMGDYGYTF. The rearrangement links TRBV29-1 to TRBJ1-2; the D is unclear. Trimming pared 6 bases from V and 3 bases from J, leaving 14 bases between. The CDR3 spans 13 residues. Germline V gives CDR1 SQVTM, CDR2 ANQGSEA.

The rearrangement links TRBV6-5 to TRBJ2-4, with D maybe TRBD2 (5 bases). This CDR3 has 12 residues. V gave up 6 bases and J gave up 4 bases, with 7 bases separating them. CDR1 MNHEY and CDR2 SVGAGI come from the germline V gene. CDR3 in amino acids: CASRGDKNIQYF. In DNA form, the CDR3 reads TGTGCCAGCAGGGGAGATAAAAACATTCAGTACTTC.

The chain uses TRBV30 and TRBJ2-5; no clear D gene. Germline loops: CDR1 GTSNPN, CDR2 SVGIG (reference sequence). The CDR3 contains 11 residues. V was cut by 0 bases and J by 5 bases, with 4 bases left in between. CDR3 loop: CAWSVRETQYF. DNA of the CDR3: TGTGCCTGGAGTGTCCGGGAGACCCAGTACTTC.

V and J are TRBV5-4 and TRBJ2-3, with TRBD2 matching over 10 bases. V lost 4 bases and J lost 4; bases outside the gene matches: 9. This CDR3 is built from 16 residues. The germline gives CDR1 SGHNT, CDR2 YYREEE (reference sequence). The CDR3, as DNA: TGTGCCAGCAGCGATGCTCGAGCGGGGGGGCCAGATACGCAGTATTTT. Protein: CASSDARAGGPDTQYF.

This chain uses TRBV2 with TRBJ2-7; 8 bases are shared with TRBD1. Losses at the gene ends were 4 bases for V and 6 bases for J; bases not matched to a gene: 14. Per the germline V gene, CDR1 is SNHLY and CDR2 is FYNNEI. CDR3 length equals 16 residues. Here the CDR3 DNA reads TGTGCCAGCAGTGTAGCGCGGGACAGGAGGGGATCCGAGCAGTACTTC. Its translation: CASSVARDRRGSEQYF.

V is TRBV28 and J is TRBJ2-7; 12 nucleotides match TRBD2. V lost 5 bases and J lost 9; bases outside the gene matches: 5. The germline V gene encodes CDR1 MDHEN and CDR2 SYDVKM. This CDR3 has 13 amino acids. The CDR3 region is CASSLAGGLGQYF. For the CDR3, the DNA is TGTGCCAGCAGTCTAGCGGGGGGGCTAGGGCAGTACTTC.

The V call is TRBV11-2, the J call TRBJ1-4, with 8 bases that match TRBD1. The ends lost 3 bases at V and 8 bases at J; junction bases unmatched: 11. Per the germline V gene, CDR1 is SGHAT and CDR2 is FQNNGV. CDR3 length: 16 amino acids. This CDR3 reads CASSLGPGQGREKLFF. In nucleotides, the CDR3 is TGTGCCAGCAGCTTGGGGCCCGGACAGGGACGGGAAAAACTGTTTTTT.